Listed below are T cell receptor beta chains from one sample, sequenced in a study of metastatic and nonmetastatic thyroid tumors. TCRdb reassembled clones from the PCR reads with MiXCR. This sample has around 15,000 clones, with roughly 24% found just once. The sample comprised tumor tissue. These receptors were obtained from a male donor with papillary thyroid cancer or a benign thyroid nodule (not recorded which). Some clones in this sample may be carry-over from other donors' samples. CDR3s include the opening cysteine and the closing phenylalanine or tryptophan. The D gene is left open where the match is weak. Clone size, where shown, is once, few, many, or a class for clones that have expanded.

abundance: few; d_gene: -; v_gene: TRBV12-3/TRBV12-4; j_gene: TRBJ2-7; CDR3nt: TGTGCCAGCAGTTCGAGCTGGAGGCGTGCCGAGCAGTACTTC; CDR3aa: CASSSSWRRAEQYF
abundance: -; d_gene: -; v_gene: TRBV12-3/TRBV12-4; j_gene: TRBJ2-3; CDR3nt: TGTGCCAGCAGTTTATATGAGCTAGCAGATACGCAGTATTTT; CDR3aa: CASSLYELADTQYF
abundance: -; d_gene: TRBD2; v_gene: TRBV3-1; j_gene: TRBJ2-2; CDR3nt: TGTGCCAGCAGCCAACTAGCGGGGAACACCGGGGAGCTGTTTTTT; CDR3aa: CASSQLAGNTGELFF
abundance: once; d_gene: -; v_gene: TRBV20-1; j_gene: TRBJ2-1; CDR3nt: TGCAGTGCAAGTCGGGGGAATGAGCAGTTCTTC; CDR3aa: CSASRGNEQFF
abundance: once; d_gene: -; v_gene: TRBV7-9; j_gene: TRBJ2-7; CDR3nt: TGTGCCATCAGCTTCCAGGGAGGAGCATACGAGCAGTACTTC; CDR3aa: CAISFQGGAYEQYF
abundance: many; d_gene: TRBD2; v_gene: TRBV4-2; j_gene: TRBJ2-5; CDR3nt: TGTGCCAGCAGCCAAGAGGGGGCGGGGGGCCTAGAGACCCAGTACTTC; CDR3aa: CASSQEGAGGLETQYF
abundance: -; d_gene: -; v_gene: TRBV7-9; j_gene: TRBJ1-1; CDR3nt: TGTGCCAGCAGCTTAGGTGCCCCTGGGGACACTGAAGCTTTCTTT; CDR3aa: CASSLGAPGDTEAFF
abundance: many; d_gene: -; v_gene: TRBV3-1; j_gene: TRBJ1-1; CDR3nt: TGTGCCAGCAGCCAAAAGGGGCTGGCAGAAGAAGCTTTCTTT; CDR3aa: CASSQKGLAEEAFF
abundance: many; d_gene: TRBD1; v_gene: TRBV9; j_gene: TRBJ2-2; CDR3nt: TGTGCCAGCAGCTTAGGACAGGGGTGGACCGGGGAGCTGTTTTTT; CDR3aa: CASSLGQGWTGELFF
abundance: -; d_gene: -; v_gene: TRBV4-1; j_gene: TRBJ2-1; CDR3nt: TGCGCCAGCAGCCAAGGGGAGGTGGGGCGGAGCTCCTACAATGAGCAGTTCTTC; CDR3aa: CASSQGEVGRSSYNEQFF
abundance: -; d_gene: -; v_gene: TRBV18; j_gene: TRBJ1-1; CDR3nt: TGTGCCAGCTCGCCTTCTTGGGGGAACACTGTAGCTTTCTTT; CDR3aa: CASSPSWGNTVAFF
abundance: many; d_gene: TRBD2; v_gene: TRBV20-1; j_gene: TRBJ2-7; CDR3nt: TGCAGTGCTAGAGAGGTAGCGGGAGCGGGGGAGCAGTACTTC; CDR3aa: CSAREVAGAGEQYF
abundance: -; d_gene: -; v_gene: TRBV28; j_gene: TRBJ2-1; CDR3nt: TGTGCCAGCAGTTTAGTCCAGGGCGACTTCAATGAGCAGTTCTTC; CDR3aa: CASSLVQGDFNEQFF
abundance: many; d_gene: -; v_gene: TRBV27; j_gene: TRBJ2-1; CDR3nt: TGTGCCAGCACCCGGCAGTTTAACAATGAGCAGTTCTTC; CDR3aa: CASTRQFNNEQFF
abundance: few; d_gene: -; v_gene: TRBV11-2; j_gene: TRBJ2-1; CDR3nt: TGTGCCAGCAGCCTTGCTACGGGTACCTACAATGAGCAGTTCTTC; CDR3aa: CASSLATGTYNEQFF
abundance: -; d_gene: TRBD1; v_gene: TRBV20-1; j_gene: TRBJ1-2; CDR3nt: TGCAGTGCTAGAGATCCTGGGACAGTATTTAACTATGGCTACACCTTC; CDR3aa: CSARDPGTVFNYGYTF
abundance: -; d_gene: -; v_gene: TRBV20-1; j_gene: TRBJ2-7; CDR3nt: TGCAGTGCACCCGGTGATAGTGGGACCTCCTACGAGCAGTACTTC; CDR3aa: CSAPGDSGTSYEQYF
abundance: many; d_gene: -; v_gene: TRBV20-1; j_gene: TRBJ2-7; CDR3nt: TGCAGTGCGGACCACTACTACGAGCAGTACTTC; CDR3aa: CSADHYYEQYF
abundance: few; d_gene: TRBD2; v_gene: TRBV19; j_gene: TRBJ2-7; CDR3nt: TGTGCCAGTAGTATAGTTGCTAGCGGGAGCGAGCAGTACTTC; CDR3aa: CASSIVASGSEQYF
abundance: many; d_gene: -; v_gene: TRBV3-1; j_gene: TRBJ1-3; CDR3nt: TGTGCCAGCAGCCAAGTGGGACTTGCTGGAAACACCATATATTTT; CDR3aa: CASSQVGLAGNTIYF
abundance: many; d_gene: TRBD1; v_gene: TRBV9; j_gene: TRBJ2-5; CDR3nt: TGTGCCAGCAGCCTAAGACAGGGGGCTGAGACCCAGTACTTC; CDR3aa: CASSLRQGAETQYF
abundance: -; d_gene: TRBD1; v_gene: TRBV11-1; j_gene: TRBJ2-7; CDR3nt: TGTGCCGGCAGCTGGCACCCCCGACAGGGGGTGGTGTACGAGCAGTACTTC; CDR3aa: CAGSWHPRQGVVYEQYF
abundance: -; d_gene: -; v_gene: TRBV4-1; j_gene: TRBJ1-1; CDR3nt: TGCGCCAGCAGCCAAGGAAGAGATAGAATGAACACTGAAGCTTTCTTT; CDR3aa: CASSQGRDRMNTEAFF
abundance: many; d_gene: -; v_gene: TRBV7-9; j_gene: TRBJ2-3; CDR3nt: TGTGCCAGCAGCTCGGGTGGGGATACGCAGTATTTT; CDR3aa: CASSSGGDTQYF
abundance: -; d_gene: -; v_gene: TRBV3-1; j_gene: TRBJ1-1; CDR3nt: TGTGCCAGCAGAGCAGGGGAAAGTAACACTGAAGCTTTCTTT; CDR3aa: CASRAGESNTEAFF
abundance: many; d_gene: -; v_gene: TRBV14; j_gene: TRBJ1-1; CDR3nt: TGTGCCAGCAGCCAAGTTGGGGGAGGGTCGGGCACTGAAGCTTTCTTT; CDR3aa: CASSQVGGGSGTEAFF
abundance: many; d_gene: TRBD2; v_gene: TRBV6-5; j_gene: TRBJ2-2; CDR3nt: TGTGCCAGCAGTTACACTATAGGACTAGCGGCCGTCGGGAGCGGGGAGCTGTTTTTT; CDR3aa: CASSYTIGLAAVGSGELFF
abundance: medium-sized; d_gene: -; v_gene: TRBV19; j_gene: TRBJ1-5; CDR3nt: TGTGCCAGTAGCCAGGTCCCCGGGCAGCCCCAGCATTTT; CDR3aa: CASSQVPGQPQHF
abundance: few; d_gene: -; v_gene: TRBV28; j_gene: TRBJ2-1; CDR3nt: TGTGCCAGCAGTTCACTAGGGGTGGGAGTCCTTGGCGATGAGCAGTTCTTC; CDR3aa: CASSSLGVGVLGDEQFF
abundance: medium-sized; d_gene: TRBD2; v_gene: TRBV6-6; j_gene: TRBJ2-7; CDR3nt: TGTGCCAGCAGAAACTTCCTCCTGTCTAGCGGGAGTATCTCCTACGAGCAGTACTTC; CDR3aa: CASRNFLLSSGSISYEQYF
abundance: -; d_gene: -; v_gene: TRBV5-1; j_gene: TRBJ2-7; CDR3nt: TGCGCCAGCAGCCTTCTAGACGAGCAGTACTTC; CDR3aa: CASSLLDEQYF
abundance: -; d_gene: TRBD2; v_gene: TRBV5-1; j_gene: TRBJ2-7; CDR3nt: TGCGCCAGCAGCTCAAGGACAGGGGCTGGTTCACTAGCGGGAGACGAGCAGTACTTC; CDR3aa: CASSSRTGAGSLAGDEQYF
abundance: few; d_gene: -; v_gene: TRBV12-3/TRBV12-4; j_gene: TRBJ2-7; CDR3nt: TGTGCCAGCAGTTTAGGGCCGTCCTACGAGCAGTACTTC; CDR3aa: CASSLGPSYEQYF
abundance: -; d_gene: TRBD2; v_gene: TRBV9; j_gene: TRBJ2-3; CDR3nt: TGTGCCAGTAGCTCCCTCGGGACTAGCGGGAGTACATATACGCAGTATTTT; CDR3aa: CASSSLGTSGSTYTQYF
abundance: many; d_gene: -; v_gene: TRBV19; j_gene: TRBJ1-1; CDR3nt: TGTGCCAGTAGTCTTTTAAGAGACACTGAAGCTTTCTTT; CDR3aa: CASSLLRDTEAFF
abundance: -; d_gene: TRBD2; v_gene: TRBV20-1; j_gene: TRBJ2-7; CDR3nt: TGCAGTGCTAGGTCGGGCGCGGGAGGGCTCTACGAGCAGTACTTC; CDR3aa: CSARSGAGGLYEQYF
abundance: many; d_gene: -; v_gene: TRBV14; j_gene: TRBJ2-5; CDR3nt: TGTGCCAGCAGCCAAGGGAATACGCTTTCCAGTATTGAGACCCAGTACTTC; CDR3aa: CASSQGNTLSSIETQYF
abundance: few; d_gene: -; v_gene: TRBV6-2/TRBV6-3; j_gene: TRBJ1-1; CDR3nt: TGTGCCAGCAGTTACGCCCTCCACAGGAGGTATACTGAAGCTTTCTTT; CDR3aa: CASSYALHRRYTEAFF
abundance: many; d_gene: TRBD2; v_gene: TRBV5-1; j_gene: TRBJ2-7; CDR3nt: TGCGCCAGCAGCTTGCGAATAGCGGGAGGGCCAGGTATGCGAGACGAGCAGTACTTC; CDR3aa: CASSLRIAGGPGMRDEQYF
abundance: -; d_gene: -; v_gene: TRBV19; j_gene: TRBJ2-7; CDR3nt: TGTGCCAGTAGTATCGGCACGATCGAGCAGTACTTC; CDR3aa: CASSIGTIEQYF
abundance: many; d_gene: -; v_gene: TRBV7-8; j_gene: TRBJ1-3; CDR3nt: TGTGCCAGCAGCCCGGGTATGGGGGCTGGAAACACCATATATTTT; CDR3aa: CASSPGMGAGNTIYF
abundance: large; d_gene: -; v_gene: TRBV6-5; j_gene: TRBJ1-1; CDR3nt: TGTGCCAGCAGTTCCTCGGCGGGGGGGACTGAAGCTTTCTTT; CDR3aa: CASSSSAGGTEAFF
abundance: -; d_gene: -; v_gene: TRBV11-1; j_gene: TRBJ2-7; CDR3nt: TGTGCCAGCAGCCGCGAGATCTACGAGCAGTACTTC; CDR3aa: CASSREIYEQYF
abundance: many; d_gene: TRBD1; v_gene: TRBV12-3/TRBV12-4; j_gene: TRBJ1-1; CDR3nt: TGTGCCTCCCAAGGGACAGCGAACACTGAAGCTTTCTTT; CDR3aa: CASQGTANTEAFF